The 12 T cell receptor beta chains below come from one sample, sequenced in a study of blood T cell repertoires in COVID-19. The protocol was immunoSEQ multiplex PCR, while the TCRdb copy is restricted to in-frame clones and leaves out a portion. The data contain 88,000 or so clones, almost 85% of them singletons. The sequenced material came from peripheral blood. Every receptor here comes from an elderly man with acute or convalescent COVID-19.

This chain joins TRBV7-2 and TRBJ1-2, with TRBD1 as a possible D gene (6 bases). The ends were cut back, 4 bases at V and 2 bases at J, with 8 bases in the middle. The CDR3 has 13 residues. From germline, CDR1 is SGHTA and CDR2 FQGNSA. The CDR3 region is CASSWDTNYGYTF. The CDR3 coding sequence is TGTGCCAGCAGCTGGGACACGAACTATGGCTACACCTTC.

The genes are TRBV14 and TRBJ2-7; tentative D call: TRBD1 (5 bases). The CDR3 extends over 15 amino acids. V lost 0 bases and J 0 bases, leaving 9 bases between the germline ends. From germline, CDR1 is SGHDN and CDR2 FVKESK. The CDR3 DNA reads TGTGCCAGCAGCCAAGAGACAGCTCTCTCCTACGAGCAGTACTTC. Translated: CASSQETALSYEQYF.

This clone is medium-sized within its sample. The chain couples TRBV4-1 to TRBJ2-5; the match to TRBD2 covers 12 bases. The CDR3 contains 16 residues. V was clipped by 4 bases and J by 0 bases; unmatched bases: 3. Germline values: CDR1 MGHRA, CDR2 YSYEKL. CDR3 region: CASSLGTSGYQETQYF. DNA for the CDR3: TGCGCCAGCAGCCTCGGGACTAGCGGGTACCAAGAGACCCAGTACTTC.

The rearrangement uses TRBV5-1 and TRBJ1-2, with D perhaps matching TRBD1 (6 bases). The CDR3 sequence is 16 residues long. Trimming removed 0 bases at V and 0 bases at J, with 12 bases between. Germline CDR1 SGHRS, CDR2 YFSETQ. The CDR3 spells CASSLGQASTNYGYTF. In nucleotides, the CDR3 is TGCGCCAGCAGCTTGGGACAGGCATCAACTAACTATGGCTACACCTTC.

The V gene is TRBV12-5, the J gene TRBJ1-6, with D tentatively TRBD1 (5 bases). V dropped 2 bases and J dropped 8 bases, with 7 bases sitting between them. The germline CDR1 and CDR2 sequences are LGHNT and FRNRAP. The CDR3 length is 13 residues. The CDR3 protein is CASGLFRDSPLHF. CDR3 sequence (DNA): TGTGCTAGTGGTTTGTTCAGGGATTCACCCCTCCACTTT.

This chain uses TRBV19 with TRBJ1-2; D possibly corresponds to TRBD1 (6 bases). Germline-derived CDR1 and CDR2 are LNHDA and SQIVND (reference sequence). This CDR3 contains 14 residues. V lost 3 bases and J 9 bases, leaving 17 bases between the germline ends. The CDR3 sequence is CASSIPDSPYRYTF. The CDR3 DNA follows: TGTGCCAGTAGTATCCCGGACAGCCCGTATCGCTACACCTTC.

The V gene is TRBV5-1, the J gene TRBJ2-3; 8 positions agree with TRBD2. Germline CDR1 SGHRS, CDR2 YFSETQ. V gave up 3 bases and J gave up 2 bases; unmatched junction bases: 2. The CDR3 is made up of 14 amino acids. This chain's CDR3 is CASSSGGLTDTQYF. In DNA, the CDR3 is TGCGCCAGCAGCTCGGGGGGGCTCACAGATACGCAGTATTTT.

The J gene is TRBJ2-7, the V gene TRBV6-5; D perhaps matches TRBD2 (7 bases). Germline CDR1 reads MNHEY; CDR2 reads SVGAGI. Trimming removed 7 bases at V and 4 bases at J, with 14 bases between. The CDR3 runs to 13 residues. CDR3 region: CASMPGGRYEQYF. CDR3 bases: TGTGCCAGCATGCCGGGGGGCAGATACGAGCAGTACTTC.

As for this clone: Other DNA sequences within the sample encode an identical CDR3. The chain is built from TRBV9 and TRBJ1-4; TRBD1 aligns across 9 bases. Germline V CDR1 and CDR2: SGDLS, YYNGEE. CDR3 length: 16 residues. The V segment lost 0 bases and the J segment 1 base; nucleotides outside the gene matches: 1. This CDR3 reads CASSVDRGRTNEKLFF. The CDR3 coding sequence is TGTGCCAGCAGCGTAGACAGGGGGCGAACTAATGAAAAACTGTTTTTT.

The rearrangement links TRBV5-1 to TRBJ2-5, with 9 bases identical to TRBD1. V was clipped by 2 bases and J by 3 bases; unmatched bases: 5. The CDR3 spans 15 residues. Per the germline V gene, CDR1 is SGHRS and CDR2 is YFSETQ. The CDR3 DNA follows: TGCGCCAGCAGCTTCACAGGGGGCATCGAAGAGACCCAGTACTTC. Protein: CASSFTGGIEETQYF.

The rearrangement joins TRBV3-1 (or the pseudogene TRBV3-2) to TRBJ2-7; 7 nucleotides match TRBD1. CDR1 and CDR2 (germline): LGHDT, YNNKEL (reference sequence). Losses at the gene ends were 5 bases for V and 1 base for J; bases not matched to a gene: 2. CDR3 length: 13 amino acids. DNA of the CDR3: TGTGCCAGCAGCACAGGGGTGTCCTACGAGCAGTACTTC. Protein sequence: CASSTGVSYEQYF.

V and J are TRBV4-1 and TRBJ1-2, with 8 positions matching TRBD1. CDR1 MGHRA and CDR2 YSYEKL come from the germline V gene. V was clipped by 8 bases and J by 4 bases; unmatched bases: 9. CDR3 length: 14 residues. The CDR3 loop reads CASGNSGTGYGYTF. The CDR3 DNA follows: TGCGCCAGCGGGAACTCAGGGACAGGCTATGGCTACACCTTC.